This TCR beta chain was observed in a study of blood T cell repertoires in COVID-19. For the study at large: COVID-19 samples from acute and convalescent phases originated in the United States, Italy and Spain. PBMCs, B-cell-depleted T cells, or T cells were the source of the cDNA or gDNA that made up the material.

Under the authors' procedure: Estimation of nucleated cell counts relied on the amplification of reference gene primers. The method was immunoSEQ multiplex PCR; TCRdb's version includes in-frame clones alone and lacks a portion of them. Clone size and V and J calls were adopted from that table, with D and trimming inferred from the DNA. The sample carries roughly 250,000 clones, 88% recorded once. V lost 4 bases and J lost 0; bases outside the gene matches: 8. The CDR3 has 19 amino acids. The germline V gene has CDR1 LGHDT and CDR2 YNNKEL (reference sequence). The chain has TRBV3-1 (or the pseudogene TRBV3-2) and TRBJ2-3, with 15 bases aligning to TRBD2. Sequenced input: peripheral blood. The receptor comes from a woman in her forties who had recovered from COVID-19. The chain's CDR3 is CASSPYRTSGRGSTDTQYF. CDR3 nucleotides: TGTGCCAGCAGCCCGTACCGGACTAGCGGGAGGGGGAGCACAGATACGCAGTATTTT.